The clone carrying this T cell receptor beta chain came up many times. Its matching antigen is unknown. The study tagged each TCR cDNA molecule with a unique molecular identifier. TCRdb independently ran MiXCR on the 5' RACE reads; one entry per CDR3 protein. Among 35,000 to 45,000 distinct CDR3 sequences, roughly 4.9% were seen once, and the ten largest hold approximately 24%. The data originate from a study of spatial heterogeneity in lung cancer. Overall study: Fewer alpha-chain than beta-chain sequences were consistently detected.

Study-wide points: Expanded tumor TCRs that were ubiquitous appeared in blood more at resection than follow-up.

Germline values: CDR1 SGHRS, CDR2 YFSETQ. V dropped 0 bases and J dropped 4 bases, with 10 bases sitting between them. CDR3 size: 14 residues. The time point is: sample taken at primary tumor resection. In each case, whole RNA from tumor, nontumor lung or frozen PBMC was sequenced unsorted. The chain combines TRBV5-1 with TRBJ1-2, with a tentative D call TRBD1 (5 bases). The sample consisted of PBMCs, taken at surgery. This receptor was identified in a female donor with early-stage non-small cell lung cancer. The CDR3 loop reads CASSLEAGSYGYTF. DNA of the CDR3: TGCGCCAGCAGCTTGGAGGCAGGGAGCTATGGCTACACCTTC.